These T cell receptor beta chains were read from a single sample in a study of beta chain features in type 1 diabetes. Assay used: immunoSEQ multiplex PCR; TCRdb lists only in-frame clones, some missing. The table has 350,000 to 400,000 clones, roughly 12% seen once. What was sequenced was naive CD4+ T cells from blood. All receptors derive from a young woman with type 1 diabetes. Both conserved end residues are part of each CDR3. D genes are given only for firm matches. Some rows mark clone size as missing; the rest say once, few, many or name a class of expanded clone.

V gene	D gene	clone size	J gene	CDR3 protein	CDR3 DNA
TRBV30	-	few	TRBJ2-3	CAWSVGGGAADTQYF	TGTGCCTGGAGTGTAGGCGGGGGCGCAGCAGATACGCAGTATTTT
TRBV7-9	TRBD2	-	TRBJ2-7	CASSLVGPAAGVTYEQYF	TGTGCCAGCAGCTTAGTTGGGCCGGCAGCGGGGGTGACCTACGAGCAGTACTTC
TRBV9	TRBD2	-	TRBJ2-1	CASSVREADYNEQFF	TGTGCCAGCAGCGTGCGGGAGGCCGACTACAATGAGCAGTTCTTC
TRBV5-6	TRBD2	few	TRBJ2-2	CASGLAANTGELFF	TGTGCCAGCGGTCTAGCGGCGAACACCGGGGAGCTGTTTTTT
TRBV5-1	-	few	TRBJ2-1	CASSSQGGSYNEQFF	TGCGCCAGCAGCTCTCAGGGCGGCTCCTACAATGAGCAGTTCTTC
TRBV9	TRBD1	-	TRBJ2-7	CASSVRDRGPYEQYF	TGTGCCAGCAGCGTGAGGGACAGGGGGCCGTACGAGCAGTACTTC
TRBV18	-	few	TRBJ1-5	CASSPTRSNQPQHF	TGTGCCAGCTCACCAACGAGGAGCAATCAGCCCCAGCATTTT
TRBV6-5	-	few	TRBJ2-3	CASLLADTQYF	TGTGCCAGCCTCTTAGCAGATACGCAGTATTTT
TRBV11-3	-	few	TRBJ2-1	CASSLVSNEQFF	TGTGCCAGCAGCTTAGTCAGCAATGAGCAGTTCTTC
TRBV29-1	-	few	TRBJ2-3	CSVAGTDTQYF	TGCAGCGTCGCAGGGACAGATACGCAGTATTTT
TRBV4-3	-	-	TRBJ1-2	CASSQDTGNYGYTF	TGCGCCAGCAGCCAAGATACGGGGAACTATGGCTACACCTTC
TRBV27	TRBD1	-	TRBJ1-2	CASSSDRAIGGYTF	TGTGCCAGCAGTTCGGACAGGGCGATAGGTGGCTACACCTTC
TRBV5-6	-	-	TRBJ2-7	CASSGDGGAVPEQYF	TGTGCCAGCAGTGGCGATGGAGGGGCCGTACCCGAGCAGTACTTC
TRBV2	-	few	TRBJ1-2	CASSGEQKVGYTF	TGTGCCAGCAGTGGGGAGCAGAAGGTTGGCTACACCTTC
TRBV30	TRBD2	few	TRBJ2-1	CAWSPGTSGLNEQFF	TGTGCCTGGAGTCCGGGGACTAGCGGCCTGAATGAGCAGTTCTTC
TRBV9	-	-	TRBJ1-3	CASSAQTGSGNTIYF	TGTGCCAGCAGCGCTCAAACGGGTTCTGGAAACACCATATATTTT
TRBV4-2	-	few	TRBJ2-5	CASSQDDSQETQYF	TGTGCCAGCAGCCAAGACGACAGCCAAGAGACCCAGTACTTC
TRBV2	TRBD2	-	TRBJ2-7	CAGLRDLTSGSGSEQYF	TGTGCCGGCCTGAGAGACCTGACTAGCGGGAGCGGGTCCGAGCAGTACTTC
TRBV5-4	TRBD1	few	TRBJ2-5	CASSNRQGSVTQYF	TGTGCCAGCAGCAACCGACAGGGGTCGGTGACCCAGTACTTC
TRBV28	-	few	TRBJ1-2	CASSNGQLYGYTF	TGTGCCAGCAGTAACGGACAGCTCTATGGCTACACCTTC
TRBV9	TRBD2	few	TRBJ2-3	CASSPSGAGGRGTQYF	TGTGCCAGCAGCCCCAGTGGAGCGGGGGGGCGAGGTACGCAGTATTTT
TRBV18	TRBD1	-	TRBJ2-5	CASSPFQGAETQYF	TGTGCCAGCTCACCATTCCAGGGGGCTGAGACCCAGTACTTC
TRBV5-1	TRBD2	few	TRBJ2-3	CASESGGQADTQYF	TGCGCCAGCGAGAGCGGGGGGCAGGCAGATACGCAGTATTTT
TRBV15	TRBD1	once	TRBJ1-1	CATSSPGQGLSEAFF	TGTGCCACCAGCAGCCCCGGACAGGGGTTAAGTGAAGCTTTCTTT
TRBV29-1	TRBD1	-	TRBJ1-1	CSADRGLTEAFF	TGCAGCGCTGACAGGGGTTTGACTGAAGCTTTCTTT
TRBV30	-	-	TRBJ2-1	CAWASVNNEQFF	TGTGCCTGGGCCTCAGTAAACAATGAGCAGTTCTTC
TRBV7-2	TRBD1	-	TRBJ1-1	CASSSQGQGEAFF	TGTGCCAGCAGCTCACAAGGACAGGGTGAAGCTTTCTTT
TRBV5-1	-	-	TRBJ1-1	CASSLGRVSGRNTEAFF	TGCGCCAGCAGCTTGGGGAGGGTTTCGGGGAGGAACACTGAAGCTTTCTTT
TRBV11-2	-	-	TRBJ1-1	CASSLWRSEAFF	TGTGCCAGCAGTCTCTGGCGGAGTGAAGCTTTCTTT
TRBV5-1	TRBD1	few	TRBJ2-3	CASSGGQPADTQYF	TGCGCCAGCAGCGGGGGACAGCCGGCAGATACGCAGTATTTT
TRBV4-2	TRBD1	-	TRBJ1-2	CASSQVGTGTDGYTF	TGTGCCAGCAGCCAAGTTGGGACAGGGACGGATGGCTACACCTTC
TRBV2	-	few	TRBJ2-1	CASTVGNEQFF	TGTGCCAGCACTGTCGGCAATGAGCAGTTCTTC
TRBV28	TRBD1	-	TRBJ1-2	CASSSPGQGDGGYTF	TGTGCCAGCAGTTCCCCGGGACAGGGGGACGGCGGCTACACCTTC
TRBV7-2	-	-	TRBJ2-4	CASSSSNIQYF	TGTGCCAGCAGCTCCTCTAACATTCAGTACTTC
TRBV4-3	TRBD1	few	TRBJ1-2	CASSRRKAGTGGGYTF	TGCGCCAGCAGCCGGCGAAAGGCAGGGACAGGGGGGGGCTACACCTTC
TRBV19	-	few	TRBJ2-7	CASSNSGGYEQYF	TGTGCCAGTAGTAATTCGGGTGGCTACGAGCAGTACTTC